This T cell receptor beta chain was identified during a study of blood T cell repertoires in COVID-19. About the study: The study drew acute and convalescent COVID-19 samples from the United States, Italy and Spain.

Germline assignment: CDR1 KGHSY and CDR2 FQNENV. This CDR3 spans 16 amino acids. The ends were cut back, 0 bases at V and 2 bases at J, with 13 bases in the middle. TCRdb keeps only in-frame clones here, not all; method: immunoSEQ multiplex PCR. The profile shows over 250,000 clones, 85% to 90% of them singletons. The specimen sequenced was peripheral blood. The receptor was derived from a middle-aged woman who had recovered from COVID-19. V usage is TRBV16 and J usage is TRBJ1-1; D gene ambiguous. The CDR3 protein is CASSQSAGRYNTEAFF. CDR3 bases: TGTGCCAGCAGCCAATCGGCGGGCAGATACAACACTGAAGCTTTCTTT. The whole variable domain, remainder taken from reference TRBV16 and TRBJ1-1, is GEEVAQTPKHLVRGEGQKAKLYCAPIKGHSYVFWYQQVLKNEFKFLISFQNENVFDETGMPKERFSAKCLPNSPCSLEIQATKLEDSAVYFCASSQSAGRYNTEAFFGQGTRLTVV.